The 21 T cell receptor beta chains listed next were all sequenced from one sample in a study of CD8+ T cells in alopecia areata. Sequencing templates came from extracted RNA that was reverse transcribed into cDNA. Profiled with immunoSEQ multiplex PCR; TCRdb holds only in-frame clones, not every one. The sample lists approximately 210,000 clones, under 70% occurring once. The treatment was: oral pan-JAK inhibitor, 5-10 mg twice daily. Here the sequenced sample was CD4+ T cells sorted from blood, taken at week 44, from a patient treated with tofacitinib. Every receptor here comes from a human donor with alopecia areata.

V and J are TRBV19 and TRBJ2-5, with 8 nucleotides matching TRBD1. The germline V gene encodes CDR1 LNHDA and CDR2 SQIVND (reference sequence). V shed 5 bases and J 5 bases; nucleotides not matched to a gene: 10. This CDR3 comprises 15 residues. The CDR3 bases are TGTGCCAGTAGTCCCCGGACAGGGAGTAGGGAGACCCAGTACTTC. Translation gives CASSPRTGSRETQYF.

Concerning this clone itself: Other nucleotide sequences from this sample produce the same CDR3. The rearrangement uses TRBV29-1 and TRBJ1-1, with TRBD1 matching over 7 bases. The length of the CDR3 is 12 residues. Germline V gene lookup returns CDR1 SQVTM and CDR2 ANQGSEA. After removal of 7 bases from V and 1 base from J, the junction contained 3 bases not matched to a gene. CDR3 loop: CSGRQGNTEAFF. CDR3 bases: TGCAGCGGACGACAGGGGAACACTGAAGCTTTCTTT.

V gene TRBV7-9 combines with J gene TRBJ2-7; D is perhaps TRBD1 (5 bases). The CDR3 is made up of 13 amino acids. Deletions cut 3 bases from V and 6 bases from J, with 12 bases between. Germline V gives CDR1 SEHNR, CDR2 FQNEAQ (reference sequence). CDR3 residues: CASSLSRGPEQYF. For the CDR3, the DNA is TGTGCCAGCAGCTTGTCAAGGGGCCCCGAGCAGTACTTC.

This clone was counted only a few times. The rearrangement joins TRBV29-1 to TRBJ1-3; D gene unclear. The germline V gene encodes CDR1 SQVTM and CDR2 ANQGSEA. Trimming removed 0 bases at V and 9 bases at J, with 18 bases between. This CDR3 spans 15 amino acids. The CDR3 bases are TGCAGCGTTGAAGACCCCCCGGGAGGTGCAAGCACCATATATTTT. Translated: CSVEDPPGGASTIYF. Filled out from reference TRBV29-1 and TRBJ1-3, the complete variable domain reads SAVISQKPSRDICQRGTSLTIQCQVDSQVTMMFWYRQQPGQSLTLIATANQGSEATYESGFVIDKFPISRPNLTFSTLTVSNMSPEDSSIYLCSVEDPPGGASTIYFGEGSWLTVV.

This rearrangement joins TRBV5-1 to TRBJ1-1; D is unresolved. Deletions cut 3 bases from V and 1 base from J, with 4 bases between. CDR3 size: 12 residues. The germline V gene encodes CDR1 SGHRS and CDR2 YFSETQ. The CDR3 is CASSSGNTEAFF. The DNA for the CDR3 is TGCGCCAGCAGCTCGGGGAACACTGAAGCTTTCTTT.

The J gene is TRBJ1-5, the V gene TRBV7-8; no firm D call. The CDR3 is made up of 17 amino acids. Deletions cut 0 bases from V and 0 bases from J, with 12 bases between. The germline CDR1 and CDR2 sequences are SGHVS and FQNEAQ. DNA for the CDR3: TGTGCCAGCAGCTTAGCCTCCAGACTTAATAGCAATCAGCCCCAGCATTTT. It is translated as CASSLASRLNSNQPQHF.

The chain employs TRBV5-1 and TRBJ1-3, with D uncertain. Germline V gene data show CDR1 as SGHRS and CDR2 as YFSETQ. This CDR3 is 14 amino acids long. Trimming removed 0 bases at V and 2 bases at J, with 6 bases between. CDR3 region: CASSLEAAGNTIYF. Written as DNA, the CDR3 is TGCGCCAGCAGCTTGGAGGCAGCTGGAAACACCATATATTTT.

In DNA form, the CDR3 reads TGCAGCGGGTGGGTGGCGGGATCAGATACGCAGTATTTT. It is translated as CSGWVAGSDTQYF. J is TRBJ2-3 and V is TRBV29-1; D may be TRBD2 (6 bases). From germline, CDR1 is SQVTM and CDR2 ANQGSEA. With 7 bases removed from V and 4 bases from J, the gap between germline ends came to 15 bases. The CDR3 contains 13 residues.

This rearrangement joins TRBV30 to TRBJ2-6; 8 positions match TRBD1. This CDR3 contains 18 residues. Looked up from germline, CDR1 is GTSNPN and CDR2 is SVGIG (reference sequence). J was trimmed by 2 bases and V by 1 base; bases with no gene match: 10. The CDR3 DNA reads TGTGCCTGGAGTGACCTTCAGGGGGCGCGGGCTGGGGCCAACGTCCTGACTTTC. Protein sequence: CAWSDLQGARAGANVLTF. The full variable domain, completed using reference TRBV30 and TRBJ2-6, is SQTIHQWPATLVQPVGSPLSLECTVEGTSNPNLYWYRQAAGRGLQLLFYSVGIGQISSEVPQNLSASRPQDRQFILSSKKLLLSDSGFYLCAWSDLQGARAGANVLTFGAGSRLTVL.

The chain carries TRBV27 and TRBJ1-1; the D gene is possibly TRBD1 (6 bases). CDR1 MNHEY and CDR2 SMNVEV come from the germline V gene (reference sequence). Trimming stripped 2 bases from V and 0 bases from J, with 10 bases between. CDR3 size: 15 residues. CDR3: CASSLNGGLNTEAFF. CDR3 DNA sequence: TGTGCCAGCAGTTTAAACGGGGGCTTGAACACTGAAGCTTTCTTT.

This clone has just a few counts. The gene calls are TRBV29-1 and TRBJ1-3; D unresolved. The V gene's germline CDR1 is SQVTM and CDR2 ANQGSEA. The CDR3 is made up of 12 amino acids. The V end was cut by 5 bases, the J end by 0 bases, with 5 bases between. In nucleotides, the CDR3 is TGCAGCGTTTATGACTCTGGAAACACCATATATTTT. Translating it yields CSVYDSGNTIYF.

The chain has TRBV29-1 and TRBJ2-7, with 8 bases aligning to TRBD1. Germline values: CDR1 SQVTM, CDR2 ANQGSEA. The length of the CDR3 is 15 residues. Unmatched junction bases numbered 16, after V lost 7 bases and J lost 5 bases. CDR3 loop: CSADKSRTGRDEQYF. The DNA of the CDR3 is TGCAGCGCAGACAAATCCCGGACAGGGCGGGACGAGCAGTACTTC.

The chain uses TRBV11-2 and TRBJ1-2; D is unclear. The germline V and J ends were trimmed by 3 bases and 2 bases, with 10 bases remaining between them. The CDR3 has 14 amino acids. Germline CDR1 and CDR2: SGHAT and FQNNGV. CDR3 coding DNA: TGTGCCAGCAGCTTCCCTTCAGCGAACTATGGCTACACCTTC. It encodes CASSFPSANYGYTF.

The chain couples TRBV6-5 to TRBJ1-2; a possible D gene is TRBD1 (5 bases). The CDR3 has 12 amino acids. The ends were cut back, 8 bases at V and 6 bases at J, with 13 bases in the middle. CDR1 and CDR2 from the germline V gene are MNHEY and SVGAGI. The CDR3 loop is CASGNGGDGYTF. The DNA for the CDR3 is TGTGCCAGCGGCAACGGGGGGGATGGCTACACCTTC.

The chain is built from TRBV20-1 and TRBJ1-2; 8 bases are shared with TRBD1. The V and J ends lost 5 bases and 5 bases, in that order; junction bases with no gene match: 1. The CDR3 sequence is 11 residues long. Germline CDR1 is DFQATT and CDR2 is SNEGSKA (reference sequence). The CDR3 bases are TGCAGTGCTTGGACAGGGTATGGCTACACCTTC. This encodes CSAWTGYGYTF.

This chain connects TRBV14 to TRBJ2-4; D ambiguous. From germline, CDR1 is SGHDN and CDR2 FVKESK. The germline V and J ends were trimmed by 2 bases and 4 bases, with 9 bases remaining between them. CDR3 size: 14 residues. CDR3 amino acids: CASSQLGLKNIQYF. The CDR3 nucleotides read TGTGCCAGCAGCCAATTGGGCCTTAAAAACATTCAGTACTTC.

CDR3 loop: CSVDTSGGSYNEQFF. Here the CDR3 DNA reads TGCAGCGTTGATACTAGCGGGGGGTCCTACAATGAGCAGTTCTTC. The chain couples TRBV29-1 to TRBJ2-1, with TRBD2 matching over 12 bases. Trimming at V came to 3 bases and at J to 1 base, leaving 1 base not matched to a gene. Germline assignment: CDR1 SQVTM and CDR2 ANQGSEA. The CDR3 is made up of 15 amino acids.

The chain has TRBV6-6 and TRBJ1-4; 9 nucleotides match TRBD1. Trimming at V came to 4 bases and at J to 13 bases, leaving 4 bases not matched to a gene. The germline V gene encodes CDR1 MNHNY and CDR2 SVGAGI (reference sequence). The CDR3 has 12 amino acids. The CDR3 nucleotides are TGTGCCAGCAGTTTTACAGGGGGCGGACTGTTTTTT. As protein: CASSFTGGGLFF.

The genes are TRBV5-6 and TRBJ1-4; 11 nucleotides match TRBD1. This CDR3 comprises 19 residues. Germline CDR1 reads SGHDT; CDR2 reads YYEEEE. V gave up 0 bases and J gave up 5 bases; unmatched junction bases: 12. The CDR3 coding sequence is TGTGCCAGCAGCTTGGAACTCGGGACAGGGGGAATCCAGAATGAAAAACTGTTTTTT. The encoded protein is CASSLELGTGGIQNEKLFF.

V and J are TRBV29-1 and TRBJ1-2; TRBD1 matches at 12 bases. This CDR3 is built from 13 residues. The V gene's germline CDR1 is SQVTM and CDR2 ANQGSEA. Trimming cost V 5 bases and J 7 bases; bases outside gene matches: 5. CDR3 region: CSVRDRGRIGYTF. The CDR3 DNA follows: TGCAGCGTTCGGGACAGGGGGCGAATTGGCTACACCTTC. The variable domain in full, with the rest retrieved from reference TRBV29-1 and TRBJ1-2, is SAVISQKPSRDICQRGTSLTIQCQVDSQVTMMFWYRQQPGQSLTLIATANQGSEATYESGFVIDKFPISRPNLTFSTLTVSNMSPEDSSIYLCSVRDRGRIGYTFGSGTRLTVV.

In its sample, this clone was seen a few times. The J gene is TRBJ1-4, the V gene TRBV7-2; 7 bases fit TRBD1. Germline CDR1 is SGHTA and CDR2 is FQGNSA. V lost 5 bases and J lost 2; bases outside the gene matches: 5. The CDR3 has 15 residues. CDR3 loop: CASSTRGRTNEKLFF. The CDR3 nucleotides read TGTGCCAGCAGCACCAGGGGGAGGACTAATGAAAAACTGTTTTTT.